Each of the 24 T cell receptor beta chains below was sequenced from the same sample in a study of T cells in Graves' hyperthyroidism and ophthalmopathy. Amplified regions were TCR beta CDR3 sequences from RNA transcripts. HTBI primers were the set used in a first-round RT-PCR of the TCR CDR3. TCRdb analysed the multiplex PCR reads with MiXCR anew, one entry per CDR3 protein. The sample includes roughly 500,000 distinct CDR3 sequences, 14% of them seen just once. Sequenced material: blood. The receptor set was obtained from a woman aged 25-40 years with Graves' hyperthyroidism that later progressed to Graves' ophthalmopathy.

This clonotype has at least ten counts. This chain links TRBV2 with TRBJ2-7, with a weak D call TRBD1 (6 bases). With 1 base removed from V and 2 bases from J, the gap between germline ends came to 12 bases. Per the germline V gene, CDR1 is SNHLY and CDR2 is FYNNEI. This CDR3 spans 15 amino acids. The CDR3 DNA sequence: TGTGCCAGCAGTGAAGGGACAGACCCGACCTACGAGCAGTACTTC. Amino acids: CASSEGTDPTYEQYF.

This clonotype appeared a few times. It may be a read error: a sequence one base away is much more abundant. The chain recombines TRBV28 with TRBJ2-5; D perhaps matches TRBD1 (5 bases). CDR1 is MDHEN, CDR2 SYDVKM, per germline. V dropped 2 bases and J dropped 1 base, with 11 bases sitting between them. The CDR3 covers 15 residues. CDR3 nucleotides: TGTGCCAGCAGTTTACTGGGCAGGGCCCAAGAGACCCAGTACTTC. It specifies CASSLLGRAQETQYF.

This clonotype has a count of ten or more. The rearrangement joins TRBV28 to TRBJ2-2, with a tentative D call TRBD1 (5 bases). Trimming stripped 2 bases from V and 5 bases from J, with 9 bases between. Germline CDR1 and CDR2: MDHEN and SYDVKM. CDR3 length: 14 residues. For the CDR3, the DNA is TGTGCCAGCAGTTTACCGGCAGGGACCGGGGAGCTGTTTTTT. This encodes CASSLPAGTGELFF.

This chain links TRBV5-6 with TRBJ2-7; 9 bases agree with TRBD2. The CDR3 spans 14 residues. Germline loops: CDR1 SGHDT, CDR2 YYEEEE. J was trimmed by 0 bases and V by 8 bases; bases with no gene match: 6. Written as DNA, the CDR3 is TGTGCCAGTCTTAGACTAGCGGTCTCCTACGAGCAGTACTTC. This gives the protein CASLRLAVSYEQYF.

This clonotype was seen at least ten times. The genes are TRBV20-1 and TRBJ2-3; 11 bases line up with TRBD2. Per germline, CDR1 DFQATT and CDR2 SNEGSKA (reference sequence). The length of the CDR3 is 14 residues. The ends lost 6 bases at V and 5 bases at J; junction bases unmatched: 7. CDR3 nucleotides: TGCAGTGCCGCACTAGCGGGAGATCAAGATACGCAGTATTTT. As protein: CSAALAGDQDTQYF.

The V call is TRBV20-1, the J call TRBJ1-5; 9 nucleotides agree with TRBD1. CDR1 and CDR2 (germline): DFQATT, SNEGSKA (reference sequence). This CDR3 is 16 amino acids long. Trimming removed 3 bases from V and 9 bases from J; junction bases left unmatched: 15. CDR3 amino acids: CSASNGQGRVNWPQHF. CDR3 DNA: TGCAGTGCTAGTAATGGACAGGGGCGAGTGAATTGGCCCCAGCATTTT.

The table lists this clonotype with many counts. The CDR3: CASRPPAQAYGYTF. CDR3 sequence (DNA): TGCGCCAGCAGACCCCCCGCACAGGCCTATGGCTACACCTTC. The chain joins TRBV10-2 to TRBJ1-2; D is possibly TRBD1 (5 bases). CDR1 and CDR2 (germline): WSHSY, SAAADI. The CDR3 is 14 residues long. V dropped 6 bases and J dropped 4 bases, with 15 bases sitting between them.

The chain recombines TRBV19 with TRBJ1-2; no clear D. V lost 5 bases and J 4 bases, leaving 20 bases between the germline ends. Germline assignment: CDR1 LNHDA and CDR2 SQIVND (reference sequence). The CDR3 has 16 residues. CDR3 protein: CASSDGEQPWGYGYTF. CDR3 nucleotides: TGTGCCAGTAGTGACGGTGAGCAACCCTGGGGCTATGGCTACACCTTC.

This clonotype showed up many times. This sequence joins TRBV2 and TRBJ2-1, with TRBD2 identical over 15 bases. The V gene end was trimmed by 11 bases and the J gene end by 6 bases; junction bases not matched to a gene: 2. CDR3 size: 13 residues. Germline assignment: CDR1 SNHLY and CDR2 FYNNEI. The DNA for the CDR3 is TGTGCCGGACTAGCGGGAGGGCGCAATGAGCAGTTCTTC. It yields the protein CAGLAGGRNEQFF.

This clonotype was detected ten times or more. The chain carries TRBV6-1 and TRBJ1-3; D unclear. The CDR3 is 15 residues long. CDR1 is MNHNS, CDR2 SASEGT, per germline. The germline V and J ends were trimmed by 6 bases and 3 bases, with 15 bases remaining between them. The CDR3 bases are TGTGCCAGCAGCCCACTCCGGGTCCTTGGAAACACCATATATTTT. Protein product: CASSPLRVLGNTIYF.

A few counts support this clonotype. The rearrangement joins TRBV20-1 to TRBJ1-2; D not resolved. The V and J ends lost 6 bases and 5 bases respectively, with 13 bases between them. The CDR3 totals 12 residues. Germline V gene lookup returns CDR1 DFQATT and CDR2 SNEGSKA (reference sequence). The CDR3 loop reads CSAMMAGYGYTF. For the CDR3, the DNA is TGCAGTGCCATGATGGCAGGATATGGCTACACCTTC.

This clonotype showed up just once. The V and J genes are TRBV9 and TRBJ1-4; D ambiguous. This CDR3 comprises 15 residues. Germline V CDR1 and CDR2: SGDLS, YYNGEE. Trimming stripped 0 bases from V and 5 bases from J, with 11 bases between. CDR3 region: CASSVDFRPNEKLFF. The CDR3 DNA reads TGTGCCAGCAGCGTAGATTTCCGACCCAATGAAAAACTGTTTTTT.

The chain uses TRBV7-9 and TRBJ2-7; D is possibly TRBD2 (5 bases). The CDR3 loop spans 14 amino acids. V lost 2 bases to trimming and J lost 2 bases, with 10 bases between them. The germline V gene encodes CDR1 SEHNR and CDR2 FQNEAQ (reference sequence). Here the CDR3 DNA reads TGTGCCAGCAGCTTATACGTGGGAGCCTACGAGCAGTACTTC. Amino acid sequence: CASSLYVGAYEQYF.

This clonotype was seen repeatedly, ten times or more. The chain combines TRBV28 with TRBJ1-5, with no clear D. Trimming took 0 bases from V and 3 from J, leaving 6 bases between them. The CDR3 sequence is 14 residues long. Germline V lookup: CDR1 MDHEN, CDR2 SYDVKM. The CDR3 nucleotides read TGTGCCAGCAGTTTATGGAGCTTCAATCAGCCCCAGCATTTT. Translation: CASSLWSFNQPQHF.

This clonotype was counted at least ten times. The rearrangement links TRBV18 to TRBJ2-3; unclear D gene. This CDR3 comprises 13 residues. Per the germline V gene, CDR1 is KGHSH and CDR2 is LQKENI. The V end lost 6 bases, the J end lost 5 bases, and 12 bases lay between the germline ends. CDR3 loop: CASSPALGDTQYF. CDR3 bases: TGTGCCAGCTCCCCTGCCCTAGGAGATACGCAGTATTTT.

This clonotype was counted between two and nine times. The chain recombines TRBV15 with TRBJ2-5; D may be TRBD1 (7 bases). Germline CDR1 and CDR2: LNHNV and YYDKDF (reference sequence). The CDR3 runs to 15 residues. Deletions cut 0 bases from V and 5 bases from J, with 13 bases between. This CDR3 reads CATSRDPGGQETQYF. The CDR3 coding sequence is TGTGCCACCAGCAGAGACCCCGGGGGACAGGAGACCCAGTACTTC. The entire variable domain, with the rest obtained from reference TRBV15 and TRBJ2-5, is as follows: DAMVIQNPRYQVTQFGKPVTLSCSQTLNHNVMYWYQQKSSQAPKLLFHYYDKDFNNEADTPDNFQSRRPNTSFCFLDIRSPGLGDTAMYLCATSRDPGGQETQYFGPGTRLLVL.

There are a few counts of this clonotype. The chain has TRBV7-8 and TRBJ2-7, with TRBD2 matching 11 bases. V shed 5 bases, J shed 2 bases, and the junction held 2 bases outside the gene matches. The CDR3 is 14 amino acids. CDR1 and CDR2 (germline): SGHVS, FQNEAQ. The CDR3 DNA reads TGTGCCAGCAGCACACTAGCGGGAGCCTACGAGCAGTACTTC. Translation gives CASSTLAGAYEQYF.

This clonotype was counted at least ten times. The chain joins TRBV18 to TRBJ1-5; 10 nucleotides line up with TRBD1. J was trimmed by 3 bases and V by 6 bases; bases with no gene match: 8. The CDR3 consists of 16 residues. Per germline, CDR1 KGHSH and CDR2 LQKENI. The CDR3 DNA is TGTGCCAGCTCGCAATCGGGACAGGGGACCAATCAGCCCCAGCATTTT. Its protein is CASSQSGQGTNQPQHF.

The rearrangement uses TRBV20-1 and TRBJ2-3; no firm D call. From germline, CDR1 is DFQATT and CDR2 SNEGSKA (reference sequence). The CDR3 runs 13 residues. Trimming pared 5 bases from V and 0 bases from J, leaving 9 bases between. CDR3 DNA: TGCAGTGCTCCTCGGGTGAGCACAGATACGCAGTATTTT. It yields the protein CSAPRVSTDTQYF.

This clonotype was observed at least ten times. The chain links TRBV12-3 or TRBV12-4 to TRBJ1-1, with 7 bases that match TRBD1. V was clipped by 3 bases and J by 5 bases; unmatched bases: 6. The CDR3 covers 14 residues. CDR3: CASSLQGEATEAFF. DNA for the CDR3: TGTGCCAGCAGTTTGCAGGGGGAGGCAACTGAAGCTTTCTTT.

This clonotype was seen repeatedly, ten times or more. The genes are TRBV19 and TRBJ2-1; D gene unclear. Germline values: CDR1 LNHDA, CDR2 SQIVND (reference sequence). This CDR3 spans 15 amino acids. The ends were cut back, 6 bases at V and 5 bases at J, with 17 bases in the middle. CDR3 coding DNA: TGTGCCAGTAGGCAAATAACATCGGAGAACAATGAGCAGTTCTTC. Translation: CASRQITSENNEQFF.

There are many counts of this clonotype. This sequence joins TRBV20-1 and TRBJ2-5; the match to TRBD2 covers 10 bases. The CDR3 has 17 residues. The germline V gene has CDR1 DFQATT and CDR2 SNEGSKA (reference sequence). J lost 7 bases, V lost 0 bases, and 14 bases had no gene match. The CDR3 is CSARDVRASGSRGTQYF. The CDR3 coding sequence is TGCAGTGCTAGAGATGTACGGGCTAGCGGGAGTCGAGGGACCCAGTACTTC.

This clonotype appeared many times. The rearrangement links TRBV27 to TRBJ1-1; 8 bases agree with TRBD1. Germline V CDR1 and CDR2: MNHEY, SMNVEV (reference sequence). The CDR3 contains 12 residues. After removal of 8 bases from V and 7 bases from J, the junction contained 6 bases not matched to a gene. The CDR3 bases are TGTGCCAGCTACGGGACAGGCTTTGAAGCTTTCTTT. Translation: CASYGTGFEAFF.

A remark on this clonotype: This may be a read error: a much more frequent sequence differs by one nucleotide. The chain is built from TRBV2 and TRBJ2-1; D gene uncertain. CDR3 size: 13 residues. From germline, CDR1 is SNHLY and CDR2 FYNNEI. V lost 8 bases to trimming and J lost 10 bases, with 18 bases between them. CDR3 sequence (DNA): TGTGCCAGCGGGAACAGTCTGGTACTCGAGCAGTTCTTC. Protein sequence: CASGNSLVLEQFF.